These T cell receptor beta chains were read from a single sample in a study of graft-versus-host responses after intestinal transplantation. Only in-frame clones appear in the TCRdb table, and some are missing; sequencing was by immunoSEQ multiplex PCR. Altogether tens of thousands of clones are present, 94% being singletons, with the ten largest covering about 0.52%. This material consisted of PBMCs, taken 156 days after intestinal transplant. The receptor source for this set is a human patient who received an intestinal transplant, so some T cells may come from the graft donor. CDR3s include the opening cysteine and the closing phenylalanine or tryptophan. A D gene is named only where the DNA matches it firmly. Size tells how often a clone was seen (once, few, many) or the class of an expanded clone, and some rows leave it out.

>NA|TRBJ2-7|TRBV5-1|NA
TGCGCCAGCAGCTTGGCGGCAGACTACGAGCAGTACTTC
CASSLAADYEQYF
>TRBD2|TRBJ2-1|TRBV19|NA
TGTGCCAGTAGTAACTATGGAGCGGGAGGTATTAATTTTATCAGGCGGAATGAGCAGTTCTTC
CASSNYGAGGINFIRRNEQFF
>NA|TRBJ1-2|TRBV6-5|NA
TGTGCCAGCAGTGAACCAGGGTCTAACTATGGCTACACCTTC
CASSEPGSNYGYTF
>NA|TRBJ2-7|TRBV5-1|NA
TGCGCCAGCAAAGAGGGAGATGGCTTCGAGCAGTACTTC
CASKEGDGFEQYF
>NA|TRBJ1-2|TRBV5-1|once
TGCGCCAGCAAGACAGGAGAGGCTAACTATGGCTACACCTTC
CASKTGEANYGYTF
>NA|TRBJ1-2|TRBV6-5|NA
TGTGCCAGCAGTAGGGACGGGAATGGCTACACCTTC
CASSRDGNGYTF
>NA|TRBJ2-7|TRBV11-2|NA
TGTGCCAGCAGCTTAGTTGCTCGCGGGGACTCCTACGAGCAGTACTTC
CASSLVARGDSYEQYF
>NA|TRBJ2-7|TRBV2|NA
TGTGCCAGCAGTGATGGGGCCCTGGCCTACGAGCAGTACTTC
CASSDGALAYEQYF
>NA|TRBJ2-5|TRBV19|NA
TGTGCCAGTAGTATATTCAGGGACCAAGAGACCCAGTACTTC
CASSIFRDQETQYF
>NA|TRBJ2-7|TRBV2|once
TGTGCCAGCAGATTGGGAATCTCCTACGAGCAGTACTTC
CASRLGISYEQYF
>TRBD1|TRBJ1-1|TRBV7-2|once
TGTGCCAGCAGTCTAAACCCCCTACAGGGGAGAAGGTCTGAAGCTTTCTTT
CASSLNPLQGRRSEAFF
>NA|TRBJ2-7|TRBV7-2|NA
TGTGCCAGCAGCCTTTACCTCCCCGGGACTTCCGGGTCGGGGGAGCAGTACTTC
CASSLYLPGTSGSGEQYF
>NA|TRBJ2-7|TRBV5-8|NA
TGTGCCAGCAGCACCCGGGGAACCTACGAGCAGTACTTC
CASSTRGTYEQYF
>TRBD2|TRBJ2-1|TRBV6-5|NA
TGTGCCAGCGTTGCGGGAGAGAGCTCCTACAATGAGCAGTTCTTC
CASVAGESSYNEQFF
>NA|TRBJ2-1|TRBV15|NA
TGTGCCACCAGCAGAGATCCGCCGGACAGACCATACAATGAGCAGTTCTTC
CATSRDPPDRPYNEQFF
>TRBD1|TRBJ1-1|TRBV11-2|NA
TGTGCCAGCAGCCCTAGCAGGGGGGTCACTGAAGCTTTCTTT
CASSPSRGVTEAFF
>TRBD2|TRBJ2-7|TRBV11-2|NA
TGTGCCAGCAGCCTTCGTCCGGGACTAGCGGGAGACCCCTACGAGCAGTACTTC
CASSLRPGLAGDPYEQYF
>TRBD1|TRBJ1-5|TRBV27|once
TGTGCCAGCAGTTGGGGACAGATGCAGCCCCAGCATTTT
CASSWGQMQPQHF
>TRBD1|TRBJ1-1|TRBV5-1|NA
TGCGCCAGCAGCGTTTCCGACAGGGGGCCAGGAGAAGCTTTCTTT
CASSVSDRGPGEAFF
>NA|TRBJ2-7|TRBV2|NA
TGTGCCAGCAGTGAACCGGAGGCCACCTACGAGCAGTACTTC
CASSEPEATYEQYF
>NA|TRBJ1-4|TRBV5-4|NA
TGTGCCAGCAGCGACGGTAATGAAAAACTGTTTTTT
CASSDGNEKLFF
>TRBD1|TRBJ1-1|TRBV19|NA
TGTGCCAGTAGTTTCGGGACAGGGGTGACTGAAGCTTTCTTT
CASSFGTGVTEAFF
>NA|TRBJ1-5|TRBV28|NA
TGTGCCAGCAGCGACGGGGCTTGGGGCAATCAGCCCCAGCATTTT
CASSDGAWGNQPQHF
>NA|TRBJ2-7|TRBV4-2|NA
TGTGCCAGCAGCCAAGTGGGAGCCTACGAGCAGTACTTC
CASSQVGAYEQYF
>NA|TRBJ1-1|TRBV5-4|once
TGTGCCAGCAGCGACGCCGAGCTGGGCGCTGAAGCTTTCTTT
CASSDAELGAEAFF